The text below deals with one T cell receptor (beta chain). The antigen remains undetermined. Since the CDR3 does not end with the conserved phenylalanine or tryptophan, this likely comes from a read error. The limits of the CDR3 on the DNA are not certain, so only TCRdb's listed CDR3 is given. TCRdb's table, derived via immunoSEQ multiplex PCR, lists solely in-frame clones and lacks some. The sample lists some 90,000 clones, roughly 90% seen once, with 15% to 20% in the top ten. The record originates from a study of T cell responses to AZD1222 COVID-19 vaccine. Study details: Timing groups of about 4 and about 12 weeks for second doses were pooled.

General study findings and limits: Distributed over spike, vaccine-associated CD4 TCRs predominated at 160-218 and 743-854. In the spike-specific TCR repertoire, nearly half reportedly target unmutated variant regions. Donors skewed white British and female; clonal diversity was possibly underestimated.

This TCR was recovered from an adult in good health. Sequencing was performed on peripheral blood, taken on day 0 of AZD1222 vaccination.

The CDR3 spells CASSKWSVPAG. The gene calls are TRBV21-1 and TRBJ1-2. TRBV21-1 is annotated as a pseudogene. The CDR3 length is 11 residues, termini included.